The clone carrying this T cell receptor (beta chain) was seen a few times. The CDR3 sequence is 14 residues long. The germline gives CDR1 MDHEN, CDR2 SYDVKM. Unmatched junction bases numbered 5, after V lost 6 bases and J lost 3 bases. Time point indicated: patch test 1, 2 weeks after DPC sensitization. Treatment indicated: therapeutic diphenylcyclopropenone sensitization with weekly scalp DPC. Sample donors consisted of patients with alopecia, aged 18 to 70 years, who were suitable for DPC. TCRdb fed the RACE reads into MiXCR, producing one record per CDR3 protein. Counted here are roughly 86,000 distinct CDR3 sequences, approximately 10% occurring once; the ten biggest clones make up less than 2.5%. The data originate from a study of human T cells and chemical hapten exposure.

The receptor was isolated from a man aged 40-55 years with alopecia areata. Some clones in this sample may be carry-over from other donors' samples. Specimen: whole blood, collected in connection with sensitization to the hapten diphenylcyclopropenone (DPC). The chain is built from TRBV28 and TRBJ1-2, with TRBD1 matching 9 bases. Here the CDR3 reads CASRPGQGDYGYTF. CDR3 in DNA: TGTGCCAGCAGACCGGGACAGGGTGACTATGGCTACACCTTC.